This T cell receptor beta chain was identified during a study of T cells after yellow fever vaccination. Trimming left V 1 base short and J 11 bases short, with 10 bases between. Germline lookup yields CDR1 SGHRS and CDR2 YFSETQ. This CDR3 has 13 residues. Study conclusions and caveats: Reappearing after the booster were most of the clones from primary vaccination (less than 97% CD4, approximately 85% CD8). Of the clonotypes, a small share occurred in both CD4 and CD8 compartments. Weaker, the secondary response had a peak occurring faster, on day 5 versus 15. The bulk population could contribute abundant contaminating clonotypes to FACS-sorted repertoires.

As concerns this clonotype: Its matching antigen is unknown.

TCRdb recomputed calls from the 5' RACE reads with MiXCR, one row per CDR3 protein. The data hold about 260,000 distinct CDR3 sequences, with approximately 12% observed a single time. The chain employs TRBV5-1 and TRBJ2-6, with D possibly being TRBD1 (6 bases). The receptor was isolated from a man between 25 and 39 years old who received the YFV17D yellow fever vaccine. Sequenced here: CD4+ T cells sorted from PBMCs, sampled 45 days after the yellow fever booster vaccination. The CDR3 DNA reads as TGCGCCAGCAGCTTGACAGGGTCGCACGTCCTGACTTTC. It encodes CASSLTGSHVLTF.